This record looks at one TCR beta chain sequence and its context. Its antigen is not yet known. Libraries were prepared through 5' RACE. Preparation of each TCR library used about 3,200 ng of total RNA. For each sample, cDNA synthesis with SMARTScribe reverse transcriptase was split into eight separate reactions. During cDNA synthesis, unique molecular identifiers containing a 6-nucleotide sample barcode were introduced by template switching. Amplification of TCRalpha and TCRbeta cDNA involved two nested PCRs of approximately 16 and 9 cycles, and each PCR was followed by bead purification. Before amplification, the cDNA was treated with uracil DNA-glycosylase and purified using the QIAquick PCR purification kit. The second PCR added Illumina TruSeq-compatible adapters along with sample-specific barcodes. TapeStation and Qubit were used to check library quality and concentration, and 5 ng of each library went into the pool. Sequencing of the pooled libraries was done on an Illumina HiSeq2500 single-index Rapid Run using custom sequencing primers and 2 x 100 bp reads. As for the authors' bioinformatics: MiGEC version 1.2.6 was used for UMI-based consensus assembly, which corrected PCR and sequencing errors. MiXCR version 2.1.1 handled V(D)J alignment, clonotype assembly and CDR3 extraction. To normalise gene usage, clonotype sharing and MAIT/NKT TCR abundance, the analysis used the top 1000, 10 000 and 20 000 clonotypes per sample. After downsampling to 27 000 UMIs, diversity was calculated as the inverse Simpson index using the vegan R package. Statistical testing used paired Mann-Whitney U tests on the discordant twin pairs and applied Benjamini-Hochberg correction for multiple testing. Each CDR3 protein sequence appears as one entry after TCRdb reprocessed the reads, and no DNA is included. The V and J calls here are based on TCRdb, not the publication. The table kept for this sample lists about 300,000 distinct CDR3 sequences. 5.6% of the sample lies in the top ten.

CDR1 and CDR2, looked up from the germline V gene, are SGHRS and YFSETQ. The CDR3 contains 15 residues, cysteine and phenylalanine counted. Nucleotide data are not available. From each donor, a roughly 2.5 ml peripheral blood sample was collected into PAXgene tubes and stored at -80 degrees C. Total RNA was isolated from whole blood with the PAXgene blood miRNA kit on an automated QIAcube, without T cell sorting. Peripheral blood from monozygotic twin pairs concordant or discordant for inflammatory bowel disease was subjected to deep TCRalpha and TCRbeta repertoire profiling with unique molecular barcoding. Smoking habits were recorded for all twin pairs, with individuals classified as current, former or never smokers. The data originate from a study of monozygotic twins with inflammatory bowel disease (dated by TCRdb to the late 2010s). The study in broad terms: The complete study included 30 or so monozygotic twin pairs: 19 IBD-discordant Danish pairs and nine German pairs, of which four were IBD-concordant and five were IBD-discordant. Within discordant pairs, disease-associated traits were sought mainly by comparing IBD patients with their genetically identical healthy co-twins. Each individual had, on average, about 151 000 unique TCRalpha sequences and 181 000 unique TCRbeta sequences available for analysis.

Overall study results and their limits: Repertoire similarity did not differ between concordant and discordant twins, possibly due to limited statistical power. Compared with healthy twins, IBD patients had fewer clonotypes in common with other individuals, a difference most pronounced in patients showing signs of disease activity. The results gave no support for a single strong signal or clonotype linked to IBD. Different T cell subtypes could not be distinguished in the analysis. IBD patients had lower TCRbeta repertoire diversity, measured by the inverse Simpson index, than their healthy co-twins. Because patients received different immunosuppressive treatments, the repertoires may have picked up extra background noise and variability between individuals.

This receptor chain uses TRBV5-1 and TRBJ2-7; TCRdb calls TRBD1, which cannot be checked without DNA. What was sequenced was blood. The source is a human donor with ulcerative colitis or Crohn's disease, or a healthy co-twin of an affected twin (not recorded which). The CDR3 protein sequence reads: CASSPGQGRSYEQYF.